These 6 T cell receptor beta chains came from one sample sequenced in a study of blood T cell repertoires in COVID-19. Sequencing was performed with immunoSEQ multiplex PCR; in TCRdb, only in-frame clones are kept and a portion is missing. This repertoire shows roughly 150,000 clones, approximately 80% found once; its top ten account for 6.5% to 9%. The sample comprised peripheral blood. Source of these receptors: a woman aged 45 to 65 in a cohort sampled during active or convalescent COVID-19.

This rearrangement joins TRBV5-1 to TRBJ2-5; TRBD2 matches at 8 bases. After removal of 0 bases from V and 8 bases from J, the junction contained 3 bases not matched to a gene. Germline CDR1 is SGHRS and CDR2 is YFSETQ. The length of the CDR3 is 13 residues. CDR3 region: CASSLAAGGTQYF. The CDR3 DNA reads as TGCGCCAGCAGCTTGGCCGCGGGGGGAACCCAGTACTTC.

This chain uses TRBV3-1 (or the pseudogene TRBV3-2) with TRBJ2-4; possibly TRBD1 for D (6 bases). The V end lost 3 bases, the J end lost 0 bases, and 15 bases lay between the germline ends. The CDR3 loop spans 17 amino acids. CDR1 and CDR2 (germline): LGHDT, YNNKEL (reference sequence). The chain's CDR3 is CASSHSGAGLAKNIQYF. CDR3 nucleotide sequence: TGTGCCAGCAGCCACTCAGGGGCGGGTTTAGCCAAAAACATTCAGTACTTC.

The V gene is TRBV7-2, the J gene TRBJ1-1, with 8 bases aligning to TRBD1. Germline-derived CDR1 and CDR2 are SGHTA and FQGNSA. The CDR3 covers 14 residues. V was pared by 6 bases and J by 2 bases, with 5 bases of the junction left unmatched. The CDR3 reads CASRRDRQNTEAFF. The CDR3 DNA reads TGTGCCAGCAGACGGGACAGGCAAAACACTGAAGCTTTCTTT.

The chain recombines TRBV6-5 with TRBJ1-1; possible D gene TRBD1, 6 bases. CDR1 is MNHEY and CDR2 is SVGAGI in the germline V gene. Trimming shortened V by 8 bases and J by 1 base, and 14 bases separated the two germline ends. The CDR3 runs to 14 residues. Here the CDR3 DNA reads TGTGCCAGCGACGGGGGGGCTAAGAACACTGAAGCTTTCTTT. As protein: CASDGGAKNTEAFF.

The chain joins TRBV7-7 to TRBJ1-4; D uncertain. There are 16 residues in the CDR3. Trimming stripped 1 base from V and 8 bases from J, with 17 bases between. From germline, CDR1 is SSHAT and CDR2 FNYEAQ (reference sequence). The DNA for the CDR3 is TGTGCCAGCAGCTTAGGAGGGCGGGTTGGAGAAGAAAAACTGTTTTTT. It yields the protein CASSLGGRVGEEKLFF.

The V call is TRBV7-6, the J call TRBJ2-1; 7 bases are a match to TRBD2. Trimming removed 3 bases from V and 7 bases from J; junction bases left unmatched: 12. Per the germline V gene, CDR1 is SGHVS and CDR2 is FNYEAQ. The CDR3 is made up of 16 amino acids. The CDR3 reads CASSFSAGEAWNEQFF. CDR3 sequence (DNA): TGTGCCAGCAGCTTTTCTGCGGGGGAGGCGTGGAATGAGCAGTTCTTC.